Detailed here is one T cell receptor (beta chain). Germline lookup yields CDR1 SGHDT and CDR2 YYEEEE. V lost 4 bases, J lost 0 bases, and 22 bases lay in between. The CDR3 has 18 residues. In the original workflow: Reference gene primer amplification gave estimated nucleated cell counts. Clones were read by immunoSEQ multiplex PCR, and TCRdb kept only the in-frame ones, dropping some. The D gene and trimming were derived from the DNA, and the V and J assignments and clone size from that table. The sample lists approximately 80,000 clones, over 75% occurring once. The data are from a study of blood T cell repertoires in COVID-19. The wider study: The study drew acute and convalescent COVID-19 samples from the United States, Italy and Spain. The analysed material was cDNA or gDNA that came from T cells, B-cell-depleted T cells, or PBMCs.

This TCR came from a woman in her 70s with acute or convalescent COVID-19. The source material was peripheral blood. This chain joins TRBV5-6 and TRBJ1-2; D is undetermined. This CDR3 is CASSIHGGSILSNYGYTF. CDR3 bases: TGTGCCAGCAGCATCCATGGAGGATCGATCCTCTCTAACTATGGCTACACCTTC.